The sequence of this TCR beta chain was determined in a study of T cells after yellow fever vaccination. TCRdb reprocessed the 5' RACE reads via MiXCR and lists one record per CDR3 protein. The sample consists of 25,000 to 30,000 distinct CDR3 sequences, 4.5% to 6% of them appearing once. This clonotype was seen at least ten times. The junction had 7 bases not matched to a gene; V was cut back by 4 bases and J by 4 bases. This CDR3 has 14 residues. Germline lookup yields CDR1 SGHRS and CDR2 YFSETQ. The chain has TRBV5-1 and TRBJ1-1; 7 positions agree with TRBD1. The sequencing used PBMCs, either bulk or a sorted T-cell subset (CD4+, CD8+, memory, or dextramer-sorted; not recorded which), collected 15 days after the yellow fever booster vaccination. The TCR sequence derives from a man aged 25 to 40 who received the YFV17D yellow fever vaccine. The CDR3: CASSASSGGTEAFF. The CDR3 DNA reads TGCGCCAGCAGCGCCTCATCAGGGGGCACTGAAGCTTTCTTT.